This TCR beta chain was identified in a study of blood T cell repertoires in COVID-19. About the study: The study drew acute and convalescent COVID-19 samples from the United States, Italy and Spain. PBMCs, B-cell-depleted T cells, or T cells were the source of the cDNA or gDNA that made up the material.

Authors' data handling: How many nucleated cells were present was estimated from reference gene primer amplification. Clones were read by immunoSEQ multiplex PCR, and TCRdb kept only the in-frame ones, dropping some. That table gives V, J and clone size, and the DNA gave D and trimming. This table holds tens of thousands of clones, about nine tenths found once. CDR3 length: 15 amino acids. Looked up from germline, CDR1 is SQVTM and CDR2 is ANQGSEA. The V gene end was trimmed by 5 bases and the J gene end by 2 bases; junction bases not matched to a gene: 8. The clonotype comes from a woman between 50 and 59 years old with active or convalescent COVID-19. This chain joins TRBV29-1 and TRBJ1-3; 8 nucleotides align to TRBD1. The specimen was peripheral blood. This CDR3 is CSVRDRGTTGNTIYF. In DNA form, the CDR3 reads TGCAGCGTTCGTGACAGGGGAACGACTGGAAACACCATATATTTT.